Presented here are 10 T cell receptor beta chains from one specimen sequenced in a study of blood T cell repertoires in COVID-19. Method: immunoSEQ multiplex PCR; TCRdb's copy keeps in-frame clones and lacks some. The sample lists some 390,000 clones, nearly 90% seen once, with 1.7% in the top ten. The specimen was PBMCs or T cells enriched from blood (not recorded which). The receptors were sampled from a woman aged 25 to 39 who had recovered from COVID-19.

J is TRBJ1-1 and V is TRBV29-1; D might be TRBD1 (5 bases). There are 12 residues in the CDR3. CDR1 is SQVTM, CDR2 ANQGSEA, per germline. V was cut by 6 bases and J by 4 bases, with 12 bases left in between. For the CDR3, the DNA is TGCAGCGTGCAGCTGGGGGGCACTGAAGCTTTCTTT. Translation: CSVQLGGTEAFF.

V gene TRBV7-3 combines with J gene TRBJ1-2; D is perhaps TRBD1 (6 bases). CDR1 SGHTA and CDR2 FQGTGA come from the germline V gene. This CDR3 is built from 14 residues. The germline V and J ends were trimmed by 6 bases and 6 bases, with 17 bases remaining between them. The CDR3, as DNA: TGTGCCAGCAGTCCTTTCGGGACACACGATGGCTACACCTTC. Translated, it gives CASSPFGTHDGYTF.

The DNA for the CDR3 is TGTGCCAGCAGCTCGGCAGGGGGAATTGAAAAACTGTTTTTT. It is translated as CASSSAGGIEKLFF. V gene TRBV11-2 combines with J gene TRBJ1-4, with 7 bases aligning to TRBD1. Germline CDR1 SGHAT, CDR2 FQNNGV. Unmatched junction bases numbered 6, after V lost 4 bases and J lost 7 bases. The CDR3 runs to 14 residues.

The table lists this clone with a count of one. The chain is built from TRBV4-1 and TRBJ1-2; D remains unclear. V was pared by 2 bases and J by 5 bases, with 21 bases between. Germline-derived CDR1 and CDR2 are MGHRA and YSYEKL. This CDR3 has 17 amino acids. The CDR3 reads CASSQFSLLPSVYGYTF. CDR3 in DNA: TGCGCCAGCAGCCAATTCTCGCTCCTCCCTTCAGTTTATGGCTACACCTTC.

The CDR3 DNA reads TGTGCCAGTGGCCACAATTCACCCCTCCACTTT. Its protein product is CASGHNSPLHF. V gene TRBV19 combines with J gene TRBJ1-6; D gene ambiguous. The germline CDR1 and CDR2 sequences are LNHDA and SQIVND (reference sequence). This CDR3 contains 11 residues. V was pared by 8 bases and J by 7 bases, with 6 bases between.

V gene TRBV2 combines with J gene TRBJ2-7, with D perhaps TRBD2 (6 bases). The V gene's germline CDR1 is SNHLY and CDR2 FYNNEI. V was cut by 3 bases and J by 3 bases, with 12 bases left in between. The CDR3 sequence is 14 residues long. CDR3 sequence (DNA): TGTGCCAGCAGTGAGGGACTGATGAACTACGAGCAGTACTTC. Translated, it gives CASSEGLMNYEQYF.

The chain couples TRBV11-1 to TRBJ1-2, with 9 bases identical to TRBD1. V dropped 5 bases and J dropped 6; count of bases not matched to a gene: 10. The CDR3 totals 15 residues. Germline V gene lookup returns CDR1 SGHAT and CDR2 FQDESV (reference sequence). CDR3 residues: CASSPRDRVFHGYTF. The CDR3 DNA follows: TGTGCCAGCAGCCCTCGGGACAGGGTCTTCCATGGCTACACCTTC.

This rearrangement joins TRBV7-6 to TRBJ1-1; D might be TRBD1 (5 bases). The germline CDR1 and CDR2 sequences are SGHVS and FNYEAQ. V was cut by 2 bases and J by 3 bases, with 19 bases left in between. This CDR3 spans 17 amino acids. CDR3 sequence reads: CASSLNTWSGLHTEAFF. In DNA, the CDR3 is TGTGCCAGCAGCTTAAACACGTGGTCAGGGTTACACACTGAAGCTTTCTTT.

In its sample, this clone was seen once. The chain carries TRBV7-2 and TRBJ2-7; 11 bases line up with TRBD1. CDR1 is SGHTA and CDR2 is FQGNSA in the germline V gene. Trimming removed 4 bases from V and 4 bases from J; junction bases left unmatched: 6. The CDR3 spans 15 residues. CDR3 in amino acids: CASSSPGQGVYEQYF. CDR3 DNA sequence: TGTGCCAGCAGCTCCCCGGGACAGGGGGTTTACGAGCAGTACTTC.

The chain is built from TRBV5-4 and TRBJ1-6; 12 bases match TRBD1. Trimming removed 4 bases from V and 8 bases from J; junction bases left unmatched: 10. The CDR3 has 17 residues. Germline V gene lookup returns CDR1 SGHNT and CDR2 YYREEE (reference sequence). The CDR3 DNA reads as TGTGCCAGCAGCCCGCCCGGGACAGGGGGCAGACATTCACCCCTCCACTTT. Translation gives CASSPPGTGGRHSPLHF.